This TCR beta chain appears in the sequencing data of a study of T cell repertoires in cytomegalovirus infection. Study summary: Recently identified HLA-C-restricted CMV epitopes were among the peptides used. Through public TCR beta signatures, both CMV infection and matching HLA type were indicated.

TCRdb itself ran the reads through MiXCR, one entry per CDR3 protein. The table includes 450,000 to 650,000 distinct CDR3 sequences, about 39% detected once. V was shortened by 4 bases and J by 6 bases, with 4 bases between the two germline ends. The CDR3 length is 11 residues. The germline CDR1 and CDR2 sequences are MGHDK and SYGVNS. Overall study findings and caveats: The ex vivo response was dominated by HLA-C-restricted CMV-specific TCR beta clonotypes. The cumulative frequency of public TCR beta families identified carriers of CMV plus the relevant HLA.

Turning to this clonotype: Its specificity is unknown.

The chain combines TRBV25-1 with TRBJ2-1; D remains ambiguous. The origin of this receptor is a human donor in good health (CMV status not recorded). Some clones in this sample may be carry-over from other donors' samples. Sequenced here: cultured PBMCs, sampled from culture after CMV antigen stimulation. CDR3 coding DNA: TGTGCCAGCAGTGTTAGCAATGAGCAGTTCTTC. Its translation is CASSVSNEQFF.